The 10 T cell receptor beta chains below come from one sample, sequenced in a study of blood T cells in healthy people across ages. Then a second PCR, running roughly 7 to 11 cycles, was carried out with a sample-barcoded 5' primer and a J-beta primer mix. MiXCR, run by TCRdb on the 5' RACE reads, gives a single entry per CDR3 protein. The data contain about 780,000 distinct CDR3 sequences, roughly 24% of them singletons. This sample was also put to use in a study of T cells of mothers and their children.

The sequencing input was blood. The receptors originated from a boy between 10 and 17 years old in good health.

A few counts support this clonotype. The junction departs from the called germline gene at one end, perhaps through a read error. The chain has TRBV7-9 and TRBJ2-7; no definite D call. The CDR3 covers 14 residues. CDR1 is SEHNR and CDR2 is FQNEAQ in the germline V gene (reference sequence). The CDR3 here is CANSLSTEPYEQYF. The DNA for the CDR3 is TGTGCCAACAGCTTGTCAACCGAACCCTACGAGCAGTACTTC.

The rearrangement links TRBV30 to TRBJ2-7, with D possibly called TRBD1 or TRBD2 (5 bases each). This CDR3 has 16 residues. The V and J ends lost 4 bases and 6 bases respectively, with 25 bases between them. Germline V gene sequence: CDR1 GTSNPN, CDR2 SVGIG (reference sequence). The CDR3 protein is CAWTQQPGIRGSEQYF. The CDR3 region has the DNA TGTGCCTGGACCCAACAACCGGGGATACGGGGCTCCGAGCAGTACTTC. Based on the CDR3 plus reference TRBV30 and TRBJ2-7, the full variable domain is SQTIHQWPATLVQPVGSPLSLECTVEGTSNPNLYWYRQAAGRGLQLLFYSVGIGQISSEVPQNLSASRPQDRQFILSSKKLLLSDSGFYLCAWTQQPGIRGSEQYFGPGTRLTVT.

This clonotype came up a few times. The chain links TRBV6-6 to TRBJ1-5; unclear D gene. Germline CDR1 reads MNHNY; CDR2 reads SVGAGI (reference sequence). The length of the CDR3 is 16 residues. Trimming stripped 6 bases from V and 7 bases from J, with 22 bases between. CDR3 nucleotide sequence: TGTGCCAGCAGCCCGATGCCATCCACGAGAGGACAGCCCCAGCATTTT. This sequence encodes CASSPMPSTRGQPQHF.

CDR3 sequence: CASSSRARFNEKLFF. In DNA, the CDR3 is TGTGCCAGCAGCTCCCGGGCCAGATTTAATGAAAAACTGTTTTTT. The chain carries TRBV13 and TRBJ1-4; D uncertain. Germline CDR1 reads PRHDT; CDR2 reads FYEKMQ (reference sequence). The CDR3 is made up of 15 amino acids. Trimming removed 4 bases from V and 4 bases from J, with 13 bases in between.

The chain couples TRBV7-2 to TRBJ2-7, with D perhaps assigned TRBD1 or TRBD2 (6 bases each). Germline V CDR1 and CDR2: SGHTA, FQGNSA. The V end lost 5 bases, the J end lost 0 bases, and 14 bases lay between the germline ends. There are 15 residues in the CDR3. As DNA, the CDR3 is TGTGCCAGCAGCCTTGACGGGGGCCTCTCCTACGAGCAGTACTTC. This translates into CASSLDGGLSYEQYF. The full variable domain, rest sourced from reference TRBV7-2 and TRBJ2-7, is GAGVSQSPSNKVTEKGKDVELRCDPISGHTALYWYRQSLGQGLEFLIYFQGNSAPDKSGLPSDRFSAERTGGSVSTLTIQRTQQEDSAVYLCASSLDGGLSYEQYFGPGTRLTVT.

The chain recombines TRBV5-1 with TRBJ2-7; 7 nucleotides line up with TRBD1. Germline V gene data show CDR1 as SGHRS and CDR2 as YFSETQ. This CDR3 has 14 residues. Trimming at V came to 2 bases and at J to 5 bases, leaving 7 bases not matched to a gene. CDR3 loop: CASSFGQALDEQYF. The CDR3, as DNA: TGCGCCAGCAGCTTTGGACAGGCCTTGGACGAGCAGTACTTC.

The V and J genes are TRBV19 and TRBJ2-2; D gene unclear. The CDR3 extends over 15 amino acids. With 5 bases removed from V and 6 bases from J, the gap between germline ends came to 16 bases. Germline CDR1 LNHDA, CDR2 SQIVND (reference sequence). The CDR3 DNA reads TGTGCCAGTAGTCCGGGTTCAGGCCTTGCCGGGGAGCTGTTTTTT. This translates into CASSPGSGLAGELFF.

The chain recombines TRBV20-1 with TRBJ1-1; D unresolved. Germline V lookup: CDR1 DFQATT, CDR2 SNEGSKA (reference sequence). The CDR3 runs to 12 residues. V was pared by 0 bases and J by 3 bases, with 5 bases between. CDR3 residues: CSARDLDTEAFF. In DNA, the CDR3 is TGCAGTGCTAGAGATCTCGACACTGAAGCTTTCTTT.

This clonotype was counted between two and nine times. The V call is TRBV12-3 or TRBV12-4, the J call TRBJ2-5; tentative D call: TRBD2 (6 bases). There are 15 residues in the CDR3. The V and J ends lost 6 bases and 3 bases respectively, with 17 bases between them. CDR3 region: CASSLIGTYKETQYF. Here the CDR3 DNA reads TGTGCCAGCAGCCTGATAGGGACTTACAAAGAGACCCAGTACTTC.

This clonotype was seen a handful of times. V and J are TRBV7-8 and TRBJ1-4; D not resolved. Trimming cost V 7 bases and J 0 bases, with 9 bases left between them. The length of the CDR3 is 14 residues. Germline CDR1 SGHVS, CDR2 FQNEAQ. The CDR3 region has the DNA TGTGCCAGCAAATTAGAGGCAACTAATGAAAAACTGTTTTTT. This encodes CASKLEATNEKLFF. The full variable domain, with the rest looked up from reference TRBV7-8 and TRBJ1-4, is GAGVSQSPRYKVAKRGQDVALRCDPISGHVSLFWYQQALGQGPEFLTYFQNEAQLDKSGLPSDRFFAERPEGSVSTLKIQRTQQEDSAVYLCASKLEATNEKLFFGSGTQLSVL.